This T cell receptor (beta chain) was captured by sequencing in a study of T cell changes during pregnancy in multiple sclerosis. The method was immunoSEQ multiplex PCR; TCRdb's version includes in-frame clones alone and lacks a portion of them. Among around 26,000 clones, roughly nine tenths were seen once, and the ten largest hold roughly an eighth. The CDR3 covers 17 residues. Germline values: CDR1 SGHNT, CDR2 YYREEE (reference sequence). V gave up 4 bases and J gave up 8 bases; unmatched junction bases: 13. The source was CD8+ T cells from peripheral blood mononuclear cells, collected in the first trimester of pregnancy. The receptor was derived from a female donor in good health, enrolled as a control in a pregnancy study. V is TRBV5-4 and J is TRBJ2-1; the match to TRBD2 covers 12 bases. This CDR3 reads CASSAATRLAGADEQFF. The CDR3 region has the DNA TGTGCCAGCAGCGCGGCGACCAGACTAGCGGGAGCTGATGAGCAGTTCTTC.